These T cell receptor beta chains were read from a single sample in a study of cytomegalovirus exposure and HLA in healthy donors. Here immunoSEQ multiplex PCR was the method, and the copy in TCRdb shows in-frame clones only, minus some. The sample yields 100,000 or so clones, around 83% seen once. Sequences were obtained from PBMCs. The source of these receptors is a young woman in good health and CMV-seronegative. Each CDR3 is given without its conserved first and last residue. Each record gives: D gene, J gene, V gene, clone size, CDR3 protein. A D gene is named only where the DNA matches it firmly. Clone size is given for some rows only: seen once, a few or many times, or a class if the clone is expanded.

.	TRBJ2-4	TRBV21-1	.	ASSPRRGGDKAKNIQY
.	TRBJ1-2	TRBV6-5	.	ASFRAGNYGYT
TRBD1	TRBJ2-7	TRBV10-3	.	ASSPGQEYEQY
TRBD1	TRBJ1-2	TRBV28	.	ASTPGTGALYGYT
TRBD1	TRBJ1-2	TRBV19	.	ASRKDRDDYGYT
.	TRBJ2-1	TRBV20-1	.	SANPDNEQF
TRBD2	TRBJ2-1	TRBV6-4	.	ASSDDGGRGPNEQF
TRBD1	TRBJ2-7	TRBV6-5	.	ASSLTGDSYEQY
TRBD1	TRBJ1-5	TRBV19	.	ASSILGQGANQPQH
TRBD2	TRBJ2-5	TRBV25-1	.	ASSVRRGVQETQY
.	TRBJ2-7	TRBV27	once	ASSLARVRGEQY
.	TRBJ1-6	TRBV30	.	AWSISYNSPLH
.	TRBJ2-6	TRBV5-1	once	ASSLGSGGSGANVLT
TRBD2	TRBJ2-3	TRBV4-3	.	ASSQGPPMSSGGRTDTQY
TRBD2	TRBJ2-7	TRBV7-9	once	ASSTTGLAGVWEQY
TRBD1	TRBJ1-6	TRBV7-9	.	ACGQGAYNSPLH
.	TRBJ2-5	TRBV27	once	ASSPVAANFGETQY
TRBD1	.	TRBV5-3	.	ARSAQGAYEQY
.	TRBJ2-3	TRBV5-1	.	ANSQGVTDTQY
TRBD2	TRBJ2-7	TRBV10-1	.	ASSLGLVGPHEQY
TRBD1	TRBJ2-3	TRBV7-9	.	ASSPGTGGLRDTQY
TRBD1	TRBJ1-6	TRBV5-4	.	ASSMGQGNGSPLH
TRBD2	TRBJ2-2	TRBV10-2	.	ASRGSGGLYTGELF
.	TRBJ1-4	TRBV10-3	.	AISESAPQGGVEKLF
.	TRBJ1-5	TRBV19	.	ASSIYAYNQPQH
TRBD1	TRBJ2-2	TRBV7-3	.	ASTASGTVNTGELF
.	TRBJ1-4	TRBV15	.	ATSRDSNEKLF
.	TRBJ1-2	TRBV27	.	ASSLSRGGNYGYT
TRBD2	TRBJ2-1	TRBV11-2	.	ASRPSGGDSYNEQF
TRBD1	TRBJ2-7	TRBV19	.	ASSIGDRYYEQY
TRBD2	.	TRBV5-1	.	ASSAGHGGGLAGNEQY
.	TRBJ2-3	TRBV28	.	ASSLVARRTQY
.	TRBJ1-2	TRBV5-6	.	ASSLQGVHLYGYT
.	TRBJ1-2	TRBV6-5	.	ASSYSTASINYGYT
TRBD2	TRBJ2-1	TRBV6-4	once	ASSDSGGTSGTEQF
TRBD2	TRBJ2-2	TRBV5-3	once	ARSGLAGGRTGELF
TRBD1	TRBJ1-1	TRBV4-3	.	ASSQEDRRDEAF
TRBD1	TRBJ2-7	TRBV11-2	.	ASSRGQGRRREQY
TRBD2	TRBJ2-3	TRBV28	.	ASRPSGLAGGPDTQY
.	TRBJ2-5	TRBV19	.	ASSIDLRTQY
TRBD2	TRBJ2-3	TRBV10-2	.	ASSAGTSGGTQY
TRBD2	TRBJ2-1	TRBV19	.	ASSSAGGPGEQF
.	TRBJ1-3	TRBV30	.	AGEGGSGNTIY
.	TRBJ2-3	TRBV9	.	ASLGGPAPDTQY
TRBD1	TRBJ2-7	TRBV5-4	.	ASSLSMGQVSYEQY
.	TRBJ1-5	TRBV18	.	ASSIQNNQPQH
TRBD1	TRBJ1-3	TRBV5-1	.	ASSPIGQGAPGNTIY
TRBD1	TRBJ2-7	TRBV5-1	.	ASSLESQGVSYEQY
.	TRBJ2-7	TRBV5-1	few	ASSSPLDTTQY
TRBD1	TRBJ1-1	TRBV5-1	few	ASSLVPGQGMNTEAF
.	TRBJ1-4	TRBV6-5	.	ASSSVPGQDAEKLF
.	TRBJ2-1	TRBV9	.	ASSVGQGGNEQF
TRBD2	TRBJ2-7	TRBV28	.	ASSLLAGLTYEQY